This T cell receptor (beta chain) was recorded in a study of control samples from healthy donors and cancer patients. The assay was immunoSEQ multiplex PCR, and TCRdb's table has in-frame clones only and misses some. The table lists some 20,000 clones, just over 85% of them singletons. The CDR3 loop spans 19 amino acids. The germline V gene has CDR1 MNHEY and CDR2 SVGEGT. The J segment lost 1 base and the V segment lost 6 bases, leaving 15 bases of the junction unmatched. Sequencing was performed on PBMCs. This chain joins TRBV6-2 or TRBV6-3 and TRBJ2-2; 9 bases match TRBD1. This clonotype originated in a woman in her 70s with colorectal cancer. The CDR3 loop is CASSRPGQGLMGNTGELFF. In DNA, the CDR3 is TGTGCCAGCAGCAGACCGGGACAGGGTTTGATGGGGAACACCGGGGAGCTGTTTTTT.